The clone carrying this T cell receptor beta chain was recorded at least ten times. The antigen is not known. The data are from a study of breast tumors, draining lymph nodes, adjacent tissues. Study-wide results and limits: The data were judged consistent with most tumor T cells coming from lymph node and expanding in tumor. That most tumor T cells come from lymph nodes remained unproven. Luminal-like breast cancer showed significantly higher tumor–nontumor repertoire similarity than basal-like. Tumors had less TCR diversity than lymph nodes, more than nontumor tissue.

Breast cancer patients provided tissue from their axillary draining lymph nodes. Each CDR3 protein gets one entry after TCRdb re-called the multiplex PCR reads with MiXCR. The sample lists 150,000 to 250,000 distinct CDR3 sequences, roughly 31% occurring once. Germline loops: CDR1 GTSNPN, CDR2 SVGIG (reference sequence). V lost 4 bases to trimming and J lost 7 bases; unmatched junction nucleotides: 5. The CDR3 length is 14 residues. The sample consisted of axillary lymph node tissue. The clonotype originates from a female donor with breast cancer. Some clones in this sample may be carry-over from other donors' samples. The rearrangement uses TRBV30 and TRBJ1-5; the match to TRBD1 covers 12 bases. CDR3 residues: CAWNRDRGLQPQHF. Written as DNA, the CDR3 is TGTGCCTGGAACCGGGACAGGGGGCTCCAGCCCCAGCATTTT.